A selection of T cell receptor beta chains follows, all from one sample in a study of T cell repertoires in cytomegalovirus infection. TCRdb re-called the reads with MiXCR, one entry per CDR3 protein. The sample comprises about a million distinct CDR3 sequences, roughly 30% of which are singletons, and 11% to 15% rests with the top ten. Antigens of these TCRs are unknown. The specimen comprised cultured CD8+ T cells from PBMCs, sampled from culture after CMV antigen stimulation. The receptors were gathered from a human donor in good health (CMV status not recorded). Some clones in this sample may be carry-over from other donors' samples. Both conserved end residues are part of each CDR3. A D gene is named only where the DNA matches it firmly. Rows give clone size only sometimes, using once, few, many, or a class for an expanded clone.

>TRBV10-2|TRBJ2-4|NA|few
TGCGCCAGCATGGGACCTTCGGCCAAAAACATTCAGTACTTC
CASMGPSAKNIQYF
>TRBV12-3/TRBV12-4|TRBJ1-5|NA|NA
TGTGCCAACAGATCGGGGGGAGGGCCCCAGCATTTT
CANRSGGGPQHF
>TRBV6-8|TRBJ1-2|NA|NA
TGTGCCAGCAGCCCCCTTAACCTCAGGGTTGGCTACACCTTC
CASSPLNLRVGYTF
>TRBV19|TRBJ1-2|TRBD1|few
TGTGCCAGTAGAGCGACAGGGACTAACTATGGCTACACCTTC
CASRATGTNYGYTF
>TRBV4-1|TRBJ2-6|TRBD1|NA
TGCGCCAGCAGCCAAGATGACAGGGGGCCCTCTGGGGCCAACGTCCTGACTTTC
CASSQDDRGPSGANVLTF
>TRBV12-3/TRBV12-4|TRBJ2-1|TRBD2|many
TGTGCCAGCAGCTTATCGCGGGGGGGCACCTACAATGAGCAGTTCTTC
CASSLSRGGTYNEQFF
>TRBV19|TRBJ2-1|TRBD2|NA
TGTGCCAGTAGTATTAGCGGGGGGGCCTATGAGCAGTTCTTC
CASSISGGAYEQFF
>TRBV13|TRBJ2-1|TRBD2|once
TGTGCCAGCAGCCCCCGGGGCGGGGGGGCCCTTGGTGAGCAGTTCTTC
CASSPRGGGALGEQFF
>TRBV6-2/TRBV6-3|TRBJ1-1|NA|few
TGTGCCAGCAGTTACTCGCTCTCTCGGGGGAACACTGAAGCTTTCTTT
CASSYSLSRGNTEAFF
>TRBV9|TRBJ1-2|NA|NA
TGTGCCAGCAGCGTAGGGGCAGGGGAGAGTGCTAACTATGTCTACACCTTC
CASSVGAGESANYVYTF